Reported below is one TCR beta chain. This clone appeared a few times. Which antigen it targets is not known. No quality values exist for individual bases; no much larger clone is one base distant. The data stem from a study of T cell responses to AZD1222 COVID-19 vaccine (dated by TCRdb to the early 2020s). Regarding the complete study: Because spike-specific TCR depth and breadth did not differ between the two schedules, AZD1222 recipients who got a second dose at roughly 4 weeks were pooled with those who got a second dose at roughly 12 weeks. A total of 233 trial participants underwent TCR sequencing, of whom 207 had received two doses of AZD1222 and around 25 had received two doses of the MenACWY control vaccine. Trial participants were enrolled by age into subgroups of 18-55, 56-69 and 70-plus years, and around 140, 26 and 57 TCR-sequenced participants, respectively, were included in these subgroups.

The CDR3 regions of human TCRbeta chains were analyzed by immunosequencing. The original methods were these. Repertoire TCRs were matched against a reference library of SARS-CoV-2-specific TCRs generated with the MIRA antigen-specificity platform. Breadth was defined as the fraction of unique TCRs that were SARS-CoV-2-associated. Depth was defined as the fraction of total T cells that were SARS-CoV-2-associated. Using the MIRA data, each spike-specific TCR was mapped to the spike region that the TCR reacts to and placed in a CD4 or CD8 class. Log10-transformed breadth and depth values were compared by one-way ANOVA with Sidak's multiple comparisons tests. In TCRdb, the immuneACCESS table is reduced to in-frame sequences with V and J assigned. These tables do not hold every clone; where another copy was compared, an unresolved V gene accounts for under half, and the others remain unexplained. That table gives V, J and clone size, and the DNA gave D and trimming. This sample is represented by roughly 250,000 clones; 85% to 95% of them were singletons. Of the sample, roughly 0.51% falls within the top ten clones.

Study-wide conclusions, independent of this receptor: The 56-69-year group was small, and its depth increase did not reach significance, likely because of low power. Vaccine-associated CD4 TCRs spanned the whole spike protein, with dominant responses in regions 160-218 and 743-854. Spike-specific TCR breadth and depth rose significantly after two AZD1222 doses compared with day 0 and with MenACWY recipients. Conclusions about previously exposed vaccinees were limited because only 6 or 7 AZD1222 recipients were SARS-CoV-2 seropositive at baseline. Because no day 14 peak-response samples were available, the repertoires could be characterized only after the peak T cell response. Most participants were white British and females outnumbered males, and the authors suggested that clonal diversity may have been underestimated. Reportedly, close to half of the unique spike-specific TCRs recognized epitopes lying outside the regions that are mutated in the B.1.351 and B.1.1.7 variants.

The time point label corresponds to: baseline before first vaccination. Vaccinee samples were obtained from the UK trials COV001 and COV002, which included a single-blind randomized controlled phase 2/3 trial of AZD1222 (ChAdOx1 nCoV-19) in healthy adults. Trial participant PBMC samples were collected at day 0 and day 28 after the second dose for TCRbeta chain sequencing. Looking up the germline V gene yields CDR1 SGHTA and CDR2 FQGNSA. The V end gives up 5 bases and the J end 2 bases, leaving 4 bases in the junction not matched to a gene. The CDR3 has 15 amino acids, counting the end cysteine and phenylalanine. Only the CDR3 DNA is retained, 45 bases long and in frame from the first base.

The receptor comes from an adult in good health. This specimen was peripheral blood, taken on day 0 of AZD1222 vaccination. The V and J genes are TRBV7-2 and TRBJ2-3; 10 bases in between match TRBD2. The DNA sequence is TGTGCCAGCAGCCTCACTAGCGGGATCACAGATACGCAGTATTTT. Its protein reads: CASSLTSGITDTQYF. With the rest looked up from the reference TRBV7-2 and TRBJ2-3 genes rather than sequenced, the full variable domain is GAGVSQSPSNKVTEKGKDVELRCDPISGHTALYWYRQSLGQGLEFLIYFQGNSAPDKSGLPSDRFSAERTGGSVSTLTIQRTQQEDSAVYLCASSLTSGITDTQYFGPGTRLTVL.